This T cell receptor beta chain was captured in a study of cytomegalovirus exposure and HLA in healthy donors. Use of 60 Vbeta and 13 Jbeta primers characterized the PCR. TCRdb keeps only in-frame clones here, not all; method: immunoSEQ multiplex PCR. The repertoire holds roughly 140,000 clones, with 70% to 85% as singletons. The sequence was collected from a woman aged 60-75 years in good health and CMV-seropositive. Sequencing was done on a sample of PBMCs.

CDR3 nucleotides: TGTGCCAGCAGTGGGGGACAGGTGGCCTACGAGCAGTACTTC. Its translation is CASSGGQVAYEQYF. The chain uses TRBV2 and TRBJ2-7; 8 nucleotides agree with TRBD1. After removal of 4 bases from V and 2 bases from J, the junction contained 4 bases not matched to a gene. Germline V gene sequence: CDR1 SNHLY, CDR2 FYNNEI. The CDR3 sequence is 14 residues long.